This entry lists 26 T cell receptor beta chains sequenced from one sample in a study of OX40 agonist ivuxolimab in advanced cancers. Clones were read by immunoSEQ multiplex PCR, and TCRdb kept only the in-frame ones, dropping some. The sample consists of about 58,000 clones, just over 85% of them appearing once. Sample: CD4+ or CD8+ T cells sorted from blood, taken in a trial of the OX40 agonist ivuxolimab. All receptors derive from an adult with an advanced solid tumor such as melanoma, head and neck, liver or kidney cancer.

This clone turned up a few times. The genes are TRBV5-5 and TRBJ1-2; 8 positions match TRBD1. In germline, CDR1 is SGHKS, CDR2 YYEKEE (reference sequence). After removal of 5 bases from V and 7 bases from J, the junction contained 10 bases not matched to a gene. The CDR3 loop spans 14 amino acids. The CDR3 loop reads CASRSDRGMVGYTF. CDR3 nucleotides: TGTGCCAGCAGGTCCGACAGGGGAATGGTTGGCTACACCTTC.

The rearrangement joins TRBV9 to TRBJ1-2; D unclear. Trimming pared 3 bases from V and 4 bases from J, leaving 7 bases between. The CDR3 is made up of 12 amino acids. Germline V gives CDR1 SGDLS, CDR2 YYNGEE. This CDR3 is CASSASGYGYTF. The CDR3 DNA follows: TGTGCCAGCAGCGCCTCAGGCTATGGCTACACCTTC.

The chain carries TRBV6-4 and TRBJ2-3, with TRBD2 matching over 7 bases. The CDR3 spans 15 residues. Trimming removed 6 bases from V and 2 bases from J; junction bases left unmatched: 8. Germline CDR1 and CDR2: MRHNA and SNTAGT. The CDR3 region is CASRRDAGATDTQYF. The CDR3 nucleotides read TGTGCCAGCAGAAGGGATGCGGGAGCCACAGATACGCAGTATTTT.

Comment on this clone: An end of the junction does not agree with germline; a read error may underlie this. CDR3 in DNA: TGCAGCGTTCAAGACGGGAGCTCCTACAATGAGCAGTTCTTC. Translation: CSVQDGSSYNEQFF. V usage is TRBV29-1 and J usage is TRBJ2-1; possibly TRBD2 for D (6 bases). The CDR3 is made up of 14 amino acids. From germline, CDR1 is SQVTM and CDR2 ANQGSEA.

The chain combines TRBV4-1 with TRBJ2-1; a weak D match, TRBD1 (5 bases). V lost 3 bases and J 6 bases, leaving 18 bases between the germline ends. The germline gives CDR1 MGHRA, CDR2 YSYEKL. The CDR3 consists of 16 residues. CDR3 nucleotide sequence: TGCGCCAGCAGCCATTTGGGGAAGCAGGGTCGCAATGAGCAGTTCTTC. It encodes CASSHLGKQGRNEQFF.

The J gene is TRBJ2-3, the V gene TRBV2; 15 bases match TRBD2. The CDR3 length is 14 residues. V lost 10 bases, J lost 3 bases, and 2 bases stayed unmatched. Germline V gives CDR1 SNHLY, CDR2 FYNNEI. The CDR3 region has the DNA TGTGCCAAGGGGACTAGCGGGAGGACAGATACGCAGTATTTT. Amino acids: CAKGTSGRTDTQYF.

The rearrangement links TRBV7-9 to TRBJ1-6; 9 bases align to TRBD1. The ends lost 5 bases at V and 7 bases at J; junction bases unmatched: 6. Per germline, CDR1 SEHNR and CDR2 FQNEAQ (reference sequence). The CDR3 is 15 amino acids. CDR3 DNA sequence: TGTGCCAGCAGCCGTTCCGGGACAGGGAATTCACCCCTCCACTTT. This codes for CASSRSGTGNSPLHF.

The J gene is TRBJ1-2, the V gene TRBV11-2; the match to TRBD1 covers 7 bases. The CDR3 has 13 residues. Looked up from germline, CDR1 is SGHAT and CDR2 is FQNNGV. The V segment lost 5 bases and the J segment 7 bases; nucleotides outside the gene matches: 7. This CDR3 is CASSVDRDGGYTF. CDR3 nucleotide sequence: TGTGCCAGCAGCGTCGACAGGGACGGTGGCTACACCTTC.

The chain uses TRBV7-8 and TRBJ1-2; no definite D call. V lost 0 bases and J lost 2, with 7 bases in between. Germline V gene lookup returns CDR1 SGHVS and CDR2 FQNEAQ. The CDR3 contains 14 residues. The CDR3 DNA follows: TGTGCCAGCAGCTTAGCAGGGTCGAACTATGGCTACACCTTC. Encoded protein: CASSLAGSNYGYTF. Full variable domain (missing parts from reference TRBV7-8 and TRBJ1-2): GAGVSQSPRYKVAKRGQDVALRCDPISGHVSLFWYQQALGQGPEFLTYFQNEAQLDKSGLPSDRFFAERPEGSVSTLKIQRTQQEDSAVYLCASSLAGSNYGYTFGSGTRLTVV.

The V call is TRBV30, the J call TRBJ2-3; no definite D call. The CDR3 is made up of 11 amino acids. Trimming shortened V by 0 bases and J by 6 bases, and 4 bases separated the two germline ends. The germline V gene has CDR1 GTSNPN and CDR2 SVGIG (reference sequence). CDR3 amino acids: CAWSVRDTQYF. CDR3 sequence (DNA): TGTGCCTGGAGTGTACGGGATACGCAGTATTTT.

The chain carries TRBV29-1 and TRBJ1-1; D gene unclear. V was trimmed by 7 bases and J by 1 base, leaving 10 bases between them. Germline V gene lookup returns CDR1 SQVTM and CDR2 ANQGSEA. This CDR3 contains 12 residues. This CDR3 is CSALRGNTEAFF. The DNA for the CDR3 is TGCAGCGCCCTCCGAGGGAACACTGAAGCTTTCTTT.

The CDR3 DNA is TGTGCCAGCAGTGAATTTGGGCCGGCTTTCTTT. Amino acids: CASSEFGPAFF. The chain couples TRBV6-1 to TRBJ1-1, with no clear D. CDR3 length equals 11 residues. V was cut by 2 bases and J by 11 bases, with 9 bases left in between. CDR1 and CDR2 from the germline V gene are MNHNS and SASEGT.

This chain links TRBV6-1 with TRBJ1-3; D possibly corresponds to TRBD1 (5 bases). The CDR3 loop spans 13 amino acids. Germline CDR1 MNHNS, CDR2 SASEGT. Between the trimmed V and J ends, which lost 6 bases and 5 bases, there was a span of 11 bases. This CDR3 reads CASRGRGRNTIYF. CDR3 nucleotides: TGTGCCAGCAGGGGGAGGGGCAGAAACACCATATATTTT.

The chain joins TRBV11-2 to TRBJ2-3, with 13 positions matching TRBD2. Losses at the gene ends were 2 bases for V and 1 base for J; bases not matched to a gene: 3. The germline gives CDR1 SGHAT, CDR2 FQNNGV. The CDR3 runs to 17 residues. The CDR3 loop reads CASSLKGTSGGTDTQYF. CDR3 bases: TGTGCCAGCAGCTTAAAGGGGACTAGCGGGGGCACAGATACGCAGTATTTT.

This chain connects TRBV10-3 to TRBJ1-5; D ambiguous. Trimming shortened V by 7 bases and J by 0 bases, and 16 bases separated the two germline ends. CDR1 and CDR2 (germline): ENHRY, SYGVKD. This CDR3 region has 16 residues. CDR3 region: CAITLDPTNSNQPQHF. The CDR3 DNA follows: TGTGCCATCACCCTCGACCCAACAAATAGCAATCAGCCCCAGCATTTT.

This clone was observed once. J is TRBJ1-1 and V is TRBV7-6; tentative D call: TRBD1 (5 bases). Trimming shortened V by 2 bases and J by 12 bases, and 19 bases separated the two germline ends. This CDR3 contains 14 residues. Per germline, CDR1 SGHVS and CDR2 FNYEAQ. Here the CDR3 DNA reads TGTGCCAGCAGCTTAAACGGTCGGCAGGGATTCCCTTTCTTT. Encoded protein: CASSLNGRQGFPFF.

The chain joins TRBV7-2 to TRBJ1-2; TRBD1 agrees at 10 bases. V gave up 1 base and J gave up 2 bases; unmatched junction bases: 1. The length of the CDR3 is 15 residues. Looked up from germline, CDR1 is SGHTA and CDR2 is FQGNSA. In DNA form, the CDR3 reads TGTGCCAGCAGCTTAGGGGACAGGGGCAACTATGGCTACACCTTC. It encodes CASSLGDRGNYGYTF.

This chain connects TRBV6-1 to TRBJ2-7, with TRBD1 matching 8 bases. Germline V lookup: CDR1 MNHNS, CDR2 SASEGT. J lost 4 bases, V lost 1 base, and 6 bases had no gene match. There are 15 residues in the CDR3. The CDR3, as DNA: TGTGCCAGCAGTGAAGGGGGGACAGGAACTTACGAGCAGTACTTC. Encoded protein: CASSEGGTGTYEQYF.

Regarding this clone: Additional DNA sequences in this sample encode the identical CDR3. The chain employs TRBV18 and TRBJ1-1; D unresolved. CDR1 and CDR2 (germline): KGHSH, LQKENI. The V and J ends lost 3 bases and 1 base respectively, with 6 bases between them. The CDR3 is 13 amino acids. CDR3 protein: CASSPSQNTEAFF. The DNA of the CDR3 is TGTGCCAGCTCACCGTCACAGAACACTGAAGCTTTCTTT.

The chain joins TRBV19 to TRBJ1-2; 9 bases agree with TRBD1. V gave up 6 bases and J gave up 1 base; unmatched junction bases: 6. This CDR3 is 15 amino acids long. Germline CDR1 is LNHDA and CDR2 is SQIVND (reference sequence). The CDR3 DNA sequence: TGTGCCAGTAGCCGGGACAGGGTTGTTAACTATGGCTACACCTTC. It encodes CASSRDRVVNYGYTF.

The CDR3 DNA reads TGTGCCAGCTCACCGGGACATATTCGGACTGAAGCTTTCTTT. It specifies CASSPGHIRTEAFF. The J gene is TRBJ1-1, the V gene TRBV18, with TRBD1 as a possible D gene (6 bases). Germline loops: CDR1 KGHSH, CDR2 LQKENI. CDR3 length: 14 amino acids. V was clipped by 3 bases and J by 5 bases, with 13 bases between them.

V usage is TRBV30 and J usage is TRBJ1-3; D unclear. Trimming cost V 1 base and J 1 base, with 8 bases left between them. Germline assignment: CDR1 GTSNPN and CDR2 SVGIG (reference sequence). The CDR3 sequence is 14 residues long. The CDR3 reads CAWSGRRSGNTIYF. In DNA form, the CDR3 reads TGTGCCTGGAGTGGAAGGAGATCTGGAAACACCATATATTTT.

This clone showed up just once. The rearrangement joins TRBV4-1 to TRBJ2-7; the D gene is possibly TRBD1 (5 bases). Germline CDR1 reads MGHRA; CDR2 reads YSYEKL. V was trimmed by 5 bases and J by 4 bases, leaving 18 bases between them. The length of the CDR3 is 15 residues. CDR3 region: CASSNPQGSEYEQYF. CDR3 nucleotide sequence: TGCGCCAGCAGCAACCCGCAGGGTTCGGAATACGAGCAGTACTTC.

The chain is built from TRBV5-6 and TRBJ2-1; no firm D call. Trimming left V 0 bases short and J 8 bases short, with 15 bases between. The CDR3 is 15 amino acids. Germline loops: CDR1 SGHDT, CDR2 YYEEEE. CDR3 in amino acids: CASSLGVLASDEQFF. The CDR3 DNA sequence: TGTGCCAGCAGCTTGGGGGTCTTAGCTTCGGATGAGCAGTTCTTC. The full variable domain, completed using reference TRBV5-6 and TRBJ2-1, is DAGVTQSPTHLIKTRGQQVTLRCSPKSGHDTVSWYQQALGQGPQFIFQYYEEEERQRGNFPDRFSGHQFPNYSSELNVNALLLGDSALYLCASSLGVLASDEQFFGPGTRLTVL.

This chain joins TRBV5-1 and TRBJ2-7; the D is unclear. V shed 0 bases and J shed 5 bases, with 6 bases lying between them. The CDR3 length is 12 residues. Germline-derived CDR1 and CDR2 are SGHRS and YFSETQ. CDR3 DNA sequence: TGCGCCAGCAGCTTGGGGGTAAACGAGCAGTACTTC. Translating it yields CASSLGVNEQYF.

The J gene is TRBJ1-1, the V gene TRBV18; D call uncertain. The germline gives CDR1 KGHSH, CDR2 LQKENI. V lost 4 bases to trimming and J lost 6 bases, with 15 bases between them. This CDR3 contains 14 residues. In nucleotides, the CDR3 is TGTGCCAGCTCACGAAACGGGGAGGCGGCTGAAGCTTTCTTT. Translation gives CASSRNGEAAEAFF.